A single sample is the source of the 10 T cell receptor beta chains below, sequenced in a study of blood T cells in healthy people across ages. A sample-barcoded 5' primer and a J-beta primer mix were used in a second PCR of roughly 6 to 11 cycles. TCRdb processed the 5' RACE reads anew with MiXCR; each CDR3 protein has one entry. The profile shows about a million distinct CDR3 sequences, roughly 51% of them singletons. Material for sequencing was blood. Receptors were obtained from a woman aged 55-69 years in good health.

This chain uses TRBV11-2 with TRBJ2-3, with D perhaps matching TRBD2 (5 bases). In germline, CDR1 is SGHAT, CDR2 FQNNGV. V lost 0 bases and J 1 base, leaving 8 bases between the germline ends. The CDR3 consists of 15 residues. The CDR3 coding sequence is TGTGCCAGCAGCTTAGATGTCGGGGGCACAGATACGCAGTATTTT. It translates to CASSLDVGGTDTQYF.

The chain employs TRBV10-2 and TRBJ2-4; TRBD2 agrees at 9 bases. The J call may be incorrect, as the DNA end agrees better with TRBJ2-7. The CDR3 contains 19 residues. Germline lookup yields CDR1 WSHSY and CDR2 SAAADI. The CDR3 coding sequence is TGCGCCAGCAGTGAGTCGTTAGTAGGGCTAGCGGGAAGGCCTATCGAGCAGTACTTC. This codes for CASSESLVGLAGRPIEQYF.

CDR3 loop: CAISPAGGSTEAFF. CDR3 DNA: TGTGCCATCAGTCCCGCGGGGGGGAGCACTGAAGCTTTCTTT. The chain is built from TRBV10-3 and TRBJ1-1, with TRBD1 as a possible D gene (5 bases). From germline, CDR1 is ENHRY and CDR2 SYGVKD. The V gene lost 5 bases and the J gene lost 4 bases, with 14 bases spanning the gap. The CDR3 has 14 amino acids.

The J gene is TRBJ1-2, the V gene TRBV7-2; 7 nucleotides match TRBD1. Losses at the gene ends were 2 bases for V and 6 bases for J; bases not matched to a gene: 6. CDR1 is SGHTA and CDR2 is FQGNSA in the germline V gene. The CDR3 is made up of 14 amino acids. CDR3 amino acids: CASSLRGQNDGYTF. CDR3 DNA: TGTGCCAGCAGCTTAAGGGGACAGAACGATGGCTACACCTTC.

The CDR3 is CASSLVSGSSGPTQYF. The CDR3 DNA sequence: TGTGCCAGCAGCTTGGTTAGCGGGTCCAGCGGGCCGACGCAGTATTTT. The chain combines TRBV5-6 with TRBJ2-3, with 7 bases fitting TRBD2. This CDR3 is built from 16 residues. Germline assignment: CDR1 SGHDT and CDR2 YYEEEE. After removal of 0 bases from V and 9 bases from J, the junction contained 13 bases not matched to a gene.

The chain combines TRBV27 with TRBJ2-7; 8 nucleotides line up with TRBD2. The germline CDR1 and CDR2 sequences are MNHEY and SMNVEV (reference sequence). J gave up 7 bases and V 1 base, and 9 bases lay outside the gene matches. CDR3 length: 15 residues. CDR3 DNA: TGTGCCAGCAGTTTATGGCTAGCGGGCCCGAGGGAGCAGTACTTC. Translated: CASSLWLAGPREQYF.

This clonotype was picked up one time. This chain joins TRBV27 and TRBJ2-7; 7 bases match TRBD2. The germline CDR1 and CDR2 sequences are MNHEY and SMNVEV (reference sequence). V gave up 6 bases and J gave up 4 bases; unmatched junction bases: 12. The CDR3 is 15 residues long. The CDR3 reads CASRASGGHGYEQYF. CDR3 bases: TGTGCCAGCAGGGCTAGCGGAGGCCACGGGTACGAGCAGTACTTC.

In this sample, this clonotype turned up once. This rearrangement joins TRBV20-1 to TRBJ1-2, with D possibly being TRBD1 (6 bases). Trimming left V 5 bases short and J 2 bases short, with 12 bases between. The CDR3 has 13 residues. Per the germline V gene, CDR1 is DFQATT and CDR2 is SNEGSKA (reference sequence). The CDR3 DNA sequence: TGCAGTGCTCCCCTCACAGGGAACTATGGCTACACCTTC. Its protein is CSAPLTGNYGYTF.

A few counts support this clonotype. This rearrangement joins TRBV7-2 to TRBJ2-7, with a weak D call TRBD2 (7 bases). V was clipped by 7 bases and J by 5 bases, with 24 bases between them. The CDR3 is 16 residues long. Germline lookup yields CDR1 SGHTA and CDR2 FQGNSA. The CDR3 DNA is TGTGCCAGCAACCCGGGAATAGCGGGTGGGGGCCACGAGCAGTACTTC. Residues: CASNPGIAGGGHEQYF.

This clonotype has more than one count but fewer than ten. The chain combines TRBV12-3 or TRBV12-4 with TRBJ1-2, with D perhaps TRBD1 (5 bases). This CDR3 contains 13 residues. Between the trimmed V and J ends, which lost 3 bases and 4 bases, there was a span of 9 bases. The CDR3 reads CASSFPGTYGYTF. In DNA form, the CDR3 reads TGTGCCAGCAGTTTTCCAGGGACCTATGGCTACACCTTC.